The clone carrying this T cell receptor (beta chain) was seen repeatedly, ten times or more. Its target is not known. This entry belongs to a study of read filtering for tumor transcriptome and immune sequencing. The study, taken as a whole, reports: This fraction held mixed bone marrow immune cells after CD138-negative sorting.

CDR1 and CDR2 from the germline V gene are SGHRS and YFSETQ. The CDR3 has 14 residues. V lost 4 bases and J 6 bases, leaving 13 bases between the germline ends. From about 400 ng of RNA, a library with molecular barcoded alpha/delta and beta/gamma adaptors was made. Each CDR3 protein gets one entry after TCRdb re-called the reads with MiXCR. This sample has approximately 90,000 distinct CDR3 sequences, with 10% to 15% found just once. This TCR came from a donor aged 40 or over with multiple myeloma. The chain joins TRBV5-1 to TRBJ2-2, with D unclear. Sequenced material: a population of CD138-negative cells sorted from bone marrow. The CDR3 protein is CASSLQDVAGELFF. The DNA for the CDR3 is TGCGCCAGCAGCCTTCAGGACGTCGCCGGGGAGCTGTTTTTT.